The entry below gives a single T cell receptor beta chain sequence along with its context. Its antigen remains undetermined. The record has no base qualities; no much larger clone is one base away. Using the deep immunoSEQ assay, TCR CDR3 regions were amplified from genomic DNA by multiplex PCR. For each cell subset, the extracted genomic DNA was distributed evenly across all wells of several immunoSEQ 96-well plates, and each plate served as one replicate. For sorted subsets, around 200 ng genomic DNA, equal to about 30,000 T cell genomes, was loaded into each replicate PCR. Purified libraries were quantified with a Qubit 3.0 fluorometer, sized on a Bioanalyzer 2100, and re-quantified with the KAPA Library Quantification kit. A separate single-read 150-cycle Illumina NextSeq 550 flow cell was used to sequence each immunoSEQ 96-well plate. The published analysis was carried out like this. Because only junctional sequences without quality scores were contained in the immunoSEQ output, filtering matching that applied to full-length reads could not be performed. Sequences were annotated with PyIR, a Python wrapper for IgBLAST v1.9, using IMGT germline references to assign V/J genes and CDR3. Reads with weak V/J assignments (E-value above 1e-6), missing CDR3, stop codons, out-of-frame junctions, or ambiguous translated residues were removed. V3J clonotypes were defined as sequences sharing an identical inferred V gene, J gene, and CDR3 amino acid sequence. The percentage overlap between two repertoires was calculated by dividing the number of shared unique clonotypes by the size of the smaller repertoire. RTK rarefaction, the Chao1 estimator, and Recon v2.1 estimates of unobserved clonotypes were used to assess repertoire richness. Generation probabilities for all TCRbeta clonotypes obtained by the gDNA method from a handful of donors were computed using OLGA. This immuneACCESS table, as held by TCRdb, lists in-frame sequences with V and J called but not all clones. Of the missing ones, under half trace to an unresolved V gene in checked studies; the others have no known cause. V, J and clone size are taken as reported in that table, and D and trimming were inferred from the DNA itself. This sample holds some 2,100,000 clones; 95% were observed only once. The top ten constitute 0.13% of the sample.

The sample is drawn from a study of shared clonotypes between healthy human individuals (TCRdb year 2020). Describing the broader study: A few men and a couple of women, aged 18 to 49 years, made up the cohort. Different laboratories and diverse techniques were used to prepare libraries and sequence TCR repertoires, to increase sequencing depth and limit assay-specific biases. Per donor, three plates each were used for CD4 naive and CD4 memory, two for CD8 naive, and one for CD8 memory. To estimate repertoire size and how much clonotypes are shared between individuals, the study performed deep sequencing of blood TCR repertoires from a handful of healthy adults. Leukapheresis yielded between about 0.9 and 9.5 billion PBMCs per donor. General conclusions and limits of the study: Across a few donors, roughly 5.1% of naive CD4, approximately 4% of naive CD8, 2.3% of memory CD4, and approximately 0.4% of memory CD8 clonotypes were shared. Higher generation probabilities were observed for clonotypes shared by all four sorted-subset donors than for non-shared clonotypes. Pairwise subsampling indicated that sequencing depth was expected to affect the degree of clonotype sharing among donors. Rarefaction of sorted-subset datasets indicated incomplete sequencing despite the large sequencing depth. Sampling was restricted to blood, and TCR repertoires in tissues likely differ from the TCR repertoires found in blood. Because the study included only a small number of donors, the genetic and exposure-history diversity represented was limited. Larger estimated clonotype richness was generally found for naive subsets than for memory subsets.

The germline V gene specifies SNHLY as CDR1 and FYNNEI as CDR2. Counted from cysteine to phenylalanine, this CDR3 has 16 amino acids. The only DNA kept is the CDR3, 48 bases in frame from the first base. The V end gives up 7 bases and the J end 1 base, leaving 9 bases in the junction not matched to a gene. The donors were healthy, HIV-negative adults who had no recently reported acute infections or vaccinations. Every donor was a Caucasian adult living in Nashville, Tennessee, USA. CD4+ T cells were enriched by magnetic negative selection; naive cells were then positively selected on CD45RA, and the negative fraction formed the memory subset. After blood collection by leukapheresis, PBMCs were isolated using Ficoll-Histopaque density gradient centrifugation and then cryopreserved in the vapor phase of liquid nitrogen. Analytical flow cytometry was used to check the purity and quantity of each magnetically sorted T cell population. Genomic DNA was isolated from each sorted fraction and quantified by UV absorbance on a Nanodrop 2000c.

The chain uses TRBV2 and TRBJ2-2, and TRBD1 matches 7 of the central bases. The TCR originated in a man aged 18 to 30 in good health. The sequencing sample was made of naive CD4+ T cells sorted from blood. In the paper's terms, the cell subset or site label means: CD45RA+ positively selected. The DNA reads as follows: TGTGCCAGCATCCGAACAGGGGCCCTGAACACCGGGGAGCTGTTTTTT. Translation gives CASIRTGALNTGELFF.